This TCR beta chain appears in the sequencing data of a study of CD8 T cells in Susac syndrome. Blood CD8+ and CD4+ T cells underwent high-throughput TCR beta sequencing. Negative isolation yielded the CD8+ and CD4+ T cells, while FACS enriched the TEMRA cells. The authors reverse transcribed roughly 0.5 to 1 ug RNA with random hexamers. Across 54 Vbeta and 13 Jbeta, TCR beta CDR3 was amplified with immunoSEQ multiplex PCR. TCRdb analysed the immunoSEQ multiplex PCR reads with MiXCR anew, one entry per CDR3 protein. In the table there are 150,000 to 200,000 distinct CDR3 sequences, 85% to 95% of which are singletons. Trimming took off 6 bases at V and 6 bases at J, with 0 bases between the two ends. The CDR3 is made up of 8 amino acids. CDR1 and CDR2 (germline): SGDLS, YYNGEE.

The chain couples TRBV9 to TRBJ1-2; D gene unclear. The sample consisted of CD8+ T cells from PBMCs. The origin of this receptor is a human donor with multiple sclerosis. The CDR3 protein is CASNGYTF. The DNA for the CDR3 is TGTGCCAGCAATGGCTACACCTTC.